Each of the 28 T cell receptor beta chains below was sequenced from the same sample in a study of cytomegalovirus exposure and HLA in healthy donors. PCR amplification relied on 60 Vbeta primers (plus 13 Jbeta primers). The method was immunoSEQ multiplex PCR; TCRdb's version includes in-frame clones alone and lacks a portion of them. Seen here are 65,000 to 85,000 clones, about three quarters observed once, and the top ten hold around 10%. The sequenced material came from PBMCs. These receptor sequences come from a male donor in good health and CMV-seropositive.

This chain uses TRBV29-1 with TRBJ2-5; D possibly corresponds to TRBD1 (5 bases). V was pared by 3 bases and J by 4 bases, with 6 bases between. Germline V gene lookup returns CDR1 SQVTM and CDR2 ANQGSEA. The CDR3 extends over 11 amino acids. The DNA of the CDR3 is TGCAGCGTTGATCAGGGAGAGACCCAGTACTTC. Amino acids: CSVDQGETQYF. Variable domain in full (rest from reference TRBV29-1 and TRBJ2-5): SAVISQKPSRDICQRGTSLTIQCQVDSQVTMMFWYRQQPGQSLTLIATANQGSEATYESGFVIDKFPISRPNLTFSTLTVSNMSPEDSSIYLCSVDQGETQYFGPGTRLLVL.

This clone was observed a single time. The chain has TRBV6-5 and TRBJ1-1, with TRBD1 as a possible D gene (6 bases). This CDR3 is built from 14 residues. Trimming shortened V by 6 bases and J by 0 bases, and 11 bases separated the two germline ends. Germline V gene data show CDR1 as MNHEY and CDR2 as SVGAGI. The chain's CDR3 is CASRLGQLNTEAFF. For the CDR3, the DNA is TGTGCCAGCAGGCTCGGACAGCTGAACACTGAAGCTTTCTTT.

This chain links TRBV30 with TRBJ2-5; D possibly corresponds to TRBD2 (5 bases). This CDR3 is 12 amino acids long. Germline V gene data show CDR1 as GTSNPN and CDR2 as SVGIG (reference sequence). The V end lost 2 bases, the J end lost 7 bases, and 11 bases lay between the germline ends. CDR3 sequence: CAWSLEGGTQYF. Written as DNA, the CDR3 is TGTGCCTGGAGTCTTGAGGGCGGGACCCAGTACTTC.

J is TRBJ1-5 and V is TRBV18; the D is unclear. The germline V gene has CDR1 KGHSH and CDR2 LQKENI. CDR3 length: 13 amino acids. Deletions cut 4 bases from V and 9 bases from J, with 13 bases between. CDR3 sequence (DNA): TGTGCCAGCTCACAGTCCCCCGAGGTGCCCCAGCATTTT. Its translation: CASSQSPEVPQHF.

This rearrangement joins TRBV29-1 to TRBJ2-1; TRBD2 might be the D (6 bases). The ends were cut back, 4 bases at V and 9 bases at J, with 7 bases in the middle. Looked up from germline, CDR1 is SQVTM and CDR2 is ANQGSEA. This CDR3 region has 10 residues. CDR3 amino acids: CSVGEVEQFF. The CDR3 coding sequence is TGCAGCGTTGGGGAGGTTGAGCAGTTCTTC.

The rearrangement uses TRBV7-2 and TRBJ1-4, with D possibly being TRBD1 (6 bases). The CDR3 sequence is 16 residues long. The germline V gene encodes CDR1 SGHTA and CDR2 FQGNSA. V was clipped by 2 bases and J by 4 bases, with 14 bases between them. CDR3 nucleotide sequence: TGTGCCAGCAGCTTACAACCCAGGGGTCATAATGAAAAACTGTTTTTT. It translates to CASSLQPRGHNEKLFF. Full variable domain (missing parts from reference TRBV7-2 and TRBJ1-4): GAGVSQSPSNKVTEKGKDVELRCDPISGHTALYWYRQSLGQGLEFLIYFQGNSAPDKSGLPSDRFSAERTGGSVSTLTIQRTQQEDSAVYLCASSLQPRGHNEKLFFGSGTQLSVL.

This clone turned up a few times. The chain employs TRBV6-1 and TRBJ1-1; 9 nucleotides line up with TRBD1. The length of the CDR3 is 14 residues. After removal of 2 bases from V and 10 bases from J, the junction contained 8 bases not matched to a gene. CDR1 and CDR2 (germline): MNHNS, SASEGT. The CDR3 region is CASSEQQGAGVAFF. The DNA of the CDR3 is TGTGCCAGCAGTGAACAACAGGGGGCGGGAGTAGCTTTCTTT.

The CDR3 region is CSVVGGAAEQYF. The CDR3 DNA reads TGCAGCGTTGTAGGGGGGGCTGCCGAGCAGTACTTC. The chain carries TRBV29-1 and TRBJ2-7, with TRBD2 as a possible D gene (7 bases). The V and J ends lost 4 bases and 6 bases respectively, with 13 bases between them. The CDR3 length is 12 residues. Germline lookup yields CDR1 SQVTM and CDR2 ANQGSEA.

This chain uses TRBV5-1 with TRBJ1-6; 9 positions match TRBD1. The CDR3 is 15 residues long. V gave up 0 bases and J gave up 9 bases; unmatched junction bases: 4. The germline V gene has CDR1 SGHRS and CDR2 YFSETQ. The CDR3: CASSLEGTGSSPLHF. The DNA for the CDR3 is TGCGCCAGCAGCTTGGAAGGGACAGGGAGTTCACCCCTCCACTTT.

The CDR3 coding sequence is TGTGCCTCCTCAAGCAATTCACCCCTCCACTTT. It translates to CASSSNSPLHF. The rearrangement uses TRBV30 and TRBJ1-6; D not certain. Germline V gives CDR1 GTSNPN, CDR2 SVGIG (reference sequence). V was trimmed by 7 bases and J by 7 bases, leaving 8 bases between them. The CDR3 has 11 residues.

CDR3 protein: CASSHGTGGPSGANVLTF. The CDR3 bases are TGCGCCAGCAGCCACGGGACAGGGGGCCCCTCTGGGGCCAACGTCCTGACTTTC. The chain has TRBV4-3 and TRBJ2-6; TRBD1 matches 12 bases. The CDR3 is 18 amino acids. The V gene's germline CDR1 is LGHNA and CDR2 YSLEER. V was clipped by 3 bases and J by 0 bases; unmatched bases: 3.

The chain is built from TRBV5-1 and TRBJ2-5, with 9 bases fitting TRBD2. The CDR3 has 17 amino acids. Germline V gene lookup returns CDR1 SGHRS and CDR2 YFSETQ. V trimming: 0 bases; J trimming: 2 bases; junction bases outside the gene matches: 8. CDR3 in DNA: TGCGCCAGCAGCTTGGGAGGGCGGGGGGGTCATCAAGAGACCCAGTACTTC. It encodes CASSLGGRGGHQETQYF.

The chain joins TRBV27 to TRBJ1-5; no clear D. The CDR3 loop spans 13 amino acids. Deletions cut 5 bases from V and 3 bases from J, with 8 bases between. Germline V CDR1 and CDR2: MNHEY, SMNVEV (reference sequence). The CDR3 DNA is TGTGCCAGCAGTGCGAACCCCAATCAGCCCCAGCATTTT. Translated: CASSANPNQPQHF.

This clone turned up a few times. The chain employs TRBV6-5 and TRBJ2-1; 11 nucleotides align to TRBD2. CDR1 is MNHEY, CDR2 SVGAGI, per germline. CDR3 length: 16 amino acids. V was clipped by 0 bases and J by 8 bases; unmatched bases: 6. CDR3 loop: CASSYSPSGRSHEQFF. CDR3 in DNA: TGTGCCAGCAGTTACTCCCCTAGCGGGAGGAGCCATGAGCAGTTCTTC.

The chain recombines TRBV11-2 with TRBJ2-2, with D unresolved. The germline V gene has CDR1 SGHAT and CDR2 FQNNGV. The CDR3 is made up of 16 amino acids. Trimming stripped 4 bases from V and 0 bases from J, with 12 bases between. The CDR3: CASSSLSLTNTGELFF. The CDR3 bases are TGTGCCAGCAGCTCACTTTCCCTGACGAACACCGGGGAGCTGTTTTTT.

The chain uses TRBV11-2 and TRBJ2-7; 16 positions match TRBD2. Germline V lookup: CDR1 SGHAT, CDR2 FQNNGV. The CDR3 loop spans 15 amino acids. J lost 7 bases, V lost 11 bases, and 11 bases had no gene match. The CDR3 coding sequence is TGTGCCGTGGGACTAGCGGGAGGGCCGAGGTTTGAGCAGTACTTC. Amino acid sequence: CAVGLAGGPRFEQYF.

The rearrangement links TRBV2 to TRBJ1-3, with D unclear. CDR1 and CDR2 (germline): SNHLY, FYNNEI. The V end lost 0 bases, the J end lost 1 base, and 16 bases lay between the germline ends. This CDR3 region has 18 residues. The CDR3 protein is CASSEAKPHRLSGNTIYF. CDR3 DNA sequence: TGTGCCAGCAGTGAAGCGAAGCCCCATCGACTGTCTGGAAACACCATATATTTT.

This chain links TRBV4-1 with TRBJ2-1, with TRBD2 matching over 12 bases. V shed 0 bases and J 7 bases; nucleotides not matched to a gene: 7. The CDR3 runs to 17 residues. CDR1 and CDR2 from the germline V gene are MGHRA and YSYEKL. CDR3 bases: TGCGCCAGCAGCCAAGATCGGCTAGCGGGAGGGCCGAATGAGCAGTTCTTC. It codes for CASSQDRLAGGPNEQFF.

The chain combines TRBV21-1 with TRBJ2-7; the listed D gene, TRBD2, was not tested against the DNA. TRBV21-1 is annotated as a pseudogene. CDR3 length: 16 amino acids. CDR3 coding DNA: TGTGCCAGCAGCAAAGTTGCAGAACCTAGACCCTACGAGCAGTACTTC. Encoded protein: CASSKVAEPRPYEQYF.

The rearrangement joins TRBV29-1 to TRBJ1-1, with 7 positions matching TRBD1. Germline CDR1 is SQVTM and CDR2 is ANQGSEA. J was trimmed by 2 bases and V by 4 bases; bases with no gene match: 4. The CDR3 contains 13 residues. DNA of the CDR3: TGCAGCGTTGTCAGGGGGATTAACACTGAAGCTTTCTTT. As protein: CSVVRGINTEAFF. Drawing the rest from reference TRBV29-1 and TRBJ1-1, the complete variable domain is SAVISQKPSRDICQRGTSLTIQCQVDSQVTMMFWYRQQPGQSLTLIATANQGSEATYESGFVIDKFPISRPNLTFSTLTVSNMSPEDSSIYLCSVVRGINTEAFFGQGTRLTVV.

The chain carries TRBV7-8 and TRBJ1-5; 7 positions agree with TRBD1. Germline V lookup: CDR1 SGHVS, CDR2 FQNEAQ. The CDR3 consists of 14 residues. V lost 5 bases, J lost 0 bases, and 1 base stayed unmatched. The CDR3 DNA reads as TGTGCCAGCAGCCGACAGGGTAGCAATCAGCCCCAGCATTTT. It translates to CASSRQGSNQPQHF. The whole variable domain, filled in from reference TRBV7-8 and TRBJ1-5, reads GAGVSQSPRYKVAKRGQDVALRCDPISGHVSLFWYQQALGQGPEFLTYFQNEAQLDKSGLPSDRFFAERPEGSVSTLKIQRTQQEDSAVYLCASSRQGSNQPQHFGDGTRLSIL.

The chain couples TRBV19 to TRBJ1-3, with D unclear. The germline V gene has CDR1 LNHDA and CDR2 SQIVND (reference sequence). V dropped 4 bases and J dropped 2 bases, with 9 bases sitting between them. This CDR3 comprises 14 residues. Written as DNA, the CDR3 is TGTGCCAGTAGTAACGTAGTGGCTGGAAACACCATATATTTT. Its protein product is CASSNVVAGNTIYF.

This clone occurred a few times. In nucleotides, the CDR3 is TGTGCCAGCAGCTACAGGGTAGTAAATGAGCAGTTCTTC. This encodes CASSYRVVNEQFF. The chain has TRBV5-6 and TRBJ2-1, with a weak D call TRBD1 (6 bases). The length of the CDR3 is 13 residues. Trimming cost V 3 bases and J 7 bases, with 11 bases left between them. CDR1 is SGHDT and CDR2 is YYEEEE in the germline V gene.

The V call is TRBV13, the J call TRBJ2-3, with 9 bases lining up with TRBD2. V was pared by 3 bases and J by 4 bases, with 5 bases of the junction left unmatched. The germline V gene has CDR1 PRHDT and CDR2 FYEKMQ (reference sequence). The CDR3 runs 15 residues. The CDR3 here is CASSLRGGAADTQYF. In DNA, the CDR3 is TGTGCCAGCAGCTTGCGCGGGGGGGCGGCAGATACGCAGTATTTT.

This chain's CDR3 is CASSLSLHGQETTGELFF. CDR3 sequence (DNA): TGTGCCAGCAGCTTAAGTTTGCATGGACAGGAGACGACCGGGGAGCTGTTTTTT. The V call is TRBV7-8, the J call TRBJ2-2; 7 positions match TRBD1. The CDR3 contains 18 residues. Trimming cost V 2 bases and J 5 bases; bases outside gene matches: 14. In germline, CDR1 is SGHVS, CDR2 FQNEAQ.

The chain joins TRBV7-9 to TRBJ2-2, with 7 nucleotides matching TRBD1. This CDR3 region has 15 residues. J was trimmed by 3 bases and V by 5 bases; bases with no gene match: 6. Germline values: CDR1 SEHNR, CDR2 FQNEAQ (reference sequence). The CDR3 DNA sequence: TGTGCCAGCAGCCGCGGCCAGGGGGACACCGGGGAGCTGTTTTTT. Amino acid sequence: CASSRGQGDTGELFF.

This clone occurred once. This chain connects TRBV5-1 to TRBJ2-7; 7 positions agree with TRBD1. The CDR3 spans 14 residues. Germline V gives CDR1 SGHRS, CDR2 YFSETQ. Germline trimming cut 0 bases from V and 5 bases from J; bases unmatched to any gene: 5. CDR3 sequence: CASSLGQGGHEQYF. The CDR3 DNA follows: TGCGCCAGCAGCTTGGGACAGGGTGGCCACGAGCAGTACTTC. Full variable domain (missing parts from reference TRBV5-1 and TRBJ2-7): KAGVTQTPRYLIKTRGQQVTLSCSPISGHRSVSWYQQTPGQGLQFLFEYFSETQRNKGNFPGRFSGRQFSNSRSEMNVSTLELGDSALYLCASSLGQGGHEQYFGPGTRLTVT.

The chain carries TRBV2 and TRBJ2-3, with 9 bases fitting TRBD1. The germline CDR1 and CDR2 sequences are SNHLY and FYNNEI. V was pared by 6 bases and J by 0 bases, with 4 bases of the junction left unmatched. This CDR3 region has 15 residues. In DNA form, the CDR3 reads TGTGCCAGCAGCGGACAGGGGCCTAGCACAGATACGCAGTATTTT. This encodes CASSGQGPSTDTQYF.